The 9 T cell receptor beta chains presented below share a single source sample, sequenced in a study of metastatic and nonmetastatic thyroid tumors. TCRdb re-called the PCR reads via MiXCR. The table shows over 55,000 clones, with 25% to 35% occurring only once. Nobody among the patients had been given any treatment before thyroid surgery. The sequencing sample was made of blood. All receptors come from a female donor with papillary thyroid cancer or a benign thyroid nodule (not recorded which). Some clones in this sample may be carry-over from other donors' samples.

This clone has only a few counts. The chain's CDR3 is CASTQNRLIDTIYF. The CDR3 nucleotides are TGTGCCAGCACCCAAAACAGGTTGATAGACACCATATATTTT. The chain joins TRBV6-1 to TRBJ1-3, with a weak D call TRBD1 (5 bases). This CDR3 region has 14 residues. Trimming stripped 7 bases from V and 8 bases from J, with 18 bases between. The V gene's germline CDR1 is MNHNS and CDR2 SASEGT.

This clone was seen a few times. This chain uses TRBV19 with TRBJ2-5, with 9 bases aligning to TRBD1. J gave up 4 bases and V 5 bases, and 5 bases lay outside the gene matches. The CDR3 loop spans 14 amino acids. Germline CDR1 reads LNHDA; CDR2 reads SQIVND (reference sequence). In DNA, the CDR3 is TGTGCCAGTAGTCCAGGGACAGGGAGAGAGACCCAGTACTTC. Translating gives CASSPGTGRETQYF.

There are many counts of this clone. This chain joins TRBV6-1 and TRBJ2-7; no reliable D call. The CDR3 has 11 amino acids. Between the trimmed V and J ends, which lost 10 bases and 9 bases, there was a span of 16 bases. Germline-derived CDR1 and CDR2 are MNHNS and SASEGT. Here the CDR3 reads CATYDGSGQYF. CDR3 DNA sequence: TGTGCCACCTATGATGGGTCAGGGCAGTACTTC.

This clone was picked up a small number of times. The chain joins TRBV28 to TRBJ2-7; D is tentatively TRBD1 or TRBD2 (5 bases each). V lost 3 bases and J 7 bases, leaving 16 bases between the germline ends. The CDR3 length is 14 residues. The germline V gene has CDR1 MDHEN and CDR2 SYDVKM. In DNA, the CDR3 is TGTGCCAGCAGTTTCTTTGGGGGTACGAAAGAGCAGTACTTC. Its translation is CASSFFGGTKEQYF.

A few counts support this clone. The chain carries TRBV6-2 or TRBV6-3 and TRBJ2-7; 13 bases are shared with TRBD2. The CDR3 totals 17 residues. J lost 2 bases, V lost 6 bases, and 10 bases had no gene match. From germline, CDR1 is MNHEY and CDR2 SVGEGT. CDR3 sequence reads: CASRPRGLAGPTYEQYF. In DNA form, the CDR3 reads TGTGCCAGCAGGCCCCGGGGACTAGCGGGACCGACCTACGAGCAGTACTTC.

There are many counts of this clone. The V and J genes are TRBV20-1 and TRBJ2-1, with a weak D call TRBD1 (5 bases). Trimming stripped 4 bases from V and 13 bases from J, with 14 bases between. The germline V gene has CDR1 DFQATT and CDR2 SNEGSKA (reference sequence). This CDR3 has 11 amino acids. The CDR3 sequence is CSATTQGSQFF. CDR3 nucleotides: TGCAGTGCTACTACGCAGGGATCCCAGTTCTTC.

This clone was detected a few times. CDR3 coding DNA: TGTGCCAGCAGCCACGGAGAGACCCAGTACTTC. Translating it yields CASSHGETQYF. The V and J genes are TRBV3-1 and TRBJ2-5; D is unresolved. CDR3 size: 11 residues. Looked up from germline, CDR1 is LGHDT and CDR2 is YNNKEL (reference sequence). V lost 3 bases and J lost 4, with 3 bases in between.

This clone was detected once. The V gene is TRBV30, the J gene TRBJ1-2; TRBD1 aligns across 7 bases. The germline CDR1 and CDR2 sequences are GTSNPN and SVGIG (reference sequence). V was pared by 3 bases and J by 4 bases, with 11 bases of the junction left unmatched. The CDR3 is 15 amino acids. The CDR3 DNA is TGTGCCTGGAGCCCACCGGACAGGAGTTCCTATGGCTACACCTTC. It encodes CAWSPPDRSSYGYTF.

CDR3 protein: CASSPQRRGAVNTEAFF. CDR3 nucleotides: TGTGCCAGCAGCCCACAGAGAAGAGGGGCCGTGAACACTGAAGCTTTCTTT. V gene TRBV4-2 combines with J gene TRBJ1-1, with D tentatively TRBD1 (5 bases). The CDR3 loop spans 17 amino acids. V was shortened by 4 bases and J by 0 bases, with 18 bases between the two germline ends. Germline lookup yields CDR1 LGHNA and CDR2 YNFKEQ.